The 24 T cell receptor beta chains in this list originate from one sample, sequenced in a study of shared clonotypes between healthy human individuals (TCRdb year 2020). The method was the immunoSEQ multiplex PCR assay. TCRdb carries this immuneACCESS record with in-frame sequences only. Its versions omit some clonotypes, under half of them owing to an unresolved V gene in the studies checked, with the rest unexplained. This sample comprises more than 2,000,000 clones, just over 90% of them detected only once. The ten largest account for 0.39% of the sample. The sample consisted of naive CD4+ T cells from PBMCs. Explained via the paper, the cell subset or site label denotes: CD45RA+ positively selected. The receptors stem from a man younger than 35 in good health. Some clones in this sample may be carry-over from other donors' samples.

V gene TRBV6-1 combines with J gene TRBJ2-5; no definite D call. The CDR3 extends over 14 amino acids. V was shortened by 2 bases and J by 4 bases, with 11 bases between the two germline ends. Germline values: CDR1 MNHNS, CDR2 SASEGT. CDR3 loop: CASSEFGWRETQYF. In DNA, the CDR3 is TGTGCCAGCAGTGAATTTGGGTGGAGAGAGACCCAGTACTTC.

This sequence joins TRBV29-1 and TRBJ2-3, with 11 bases that match TRBD1. The CDR3 is 15 residues long. The V and J ends lost 7 bases and 4 bases, in that order; junction bases with no gene match: 10. The germline V gene has CDR1 SQVTM and CDR2 ANQGSEA. As DNA, the CDR3 is TGCAGCGCCCAGACAGGACAGGGGGCCGCAGATACGCAGTATTTT. Amino acid sequence: CSAQTGQGAADTQYF.

As concerns this clone: The sample has other DNA sequences that encode this CDR3 too. V gene TRBV5-1 combines with J gene TRBJ2-7; 12 nucleotides agree with TRBD2. The length of the CDR3 is 15 residues. The ends lost 0 bases at V and 3 bases at J; junction bases unmatched: 1. CDR1 is SGHRS, CDR2 YFSETQ, per germline. CDR3 nucleotides: TGCGCCAGCAGCTTGGGGACTAGCGGGGTCTACGAGCAGTACTTC. Protein sequence: CASSLGTSGVYEQYF.

The CDR3 spells CASSQLYTGPSGANVLTF. CDR3 bases: TGTGCCAGCAGCCAACTCTACACAGGCCCCTCTGGGGCCAACGTCCTGACTTTC. V usage is TRBV7-2 and J usage is TRBJ2-6; D might be TRBD1 (5 bases). From germline, CDR1 is SGHTA and CDR2 FQGNSA. Trimming cost V 5 bases and J 0 bases, with 17 bases left between them. This CDR3 region has 18 residues.

This chain links TRBV5-4 with TRBJ2-3; D is perhaps TRBD1 (6 bases). This CDR3 is 14 amino acids long. Per germline, CDR1 SGHNT and CDR2 YYREEE (reference sequence). V shed 5 bases and J shed 2 bases, with 12 bases lying between them. The CDR3 coding sequence is TGTGCCAGCAGAGGGACACTAAACACAGATACGCAGTATTTT. It is translated as CASRGTLNTDTQYF. Supplemented by reference TRBV5-4 and TRBJ2-3, the full variable domain reads ETGVTQSPTHLIKTRGQQVTLRCSSQSGHNTVSWYQQALGQGPQFIFQYYREEENGRGNFPPRFSGLQFPNYSSELNVNALELDDSALYLCASRGTLNTDTQYFGPGTRLTVL.

The V and J genes are TRBV10-3 and TRBJ1-3; D may be TRBD1 (5 bases). Trimming took 4 bases from V and 4 from J, leaving 8 bases between them. Germline CDR1 and CDR2: ENHRY and SYGVKD. CDR3 length equals 13 residues. The CDR3 nucleotides are TGTGCCATCAGTGGGCAGGGAGGAAACACCATATATTTT. This gives the protein CAISGQGGNTIYF.

This clone came up once. J is TRBJ2-7 and V is TRBV19; unclear D gene. The CDR3 is 17 amino acids. The V and J ends lost 2 bases and 2 bases respectively, with 19 bases between them. Germline loops: CDR1 LNHDA, CDR2 SQIVND (reference sequence). The CDR3 spells CASSIRAGAARTYEQYF. The CDR3 region has the DNA TGTGCCAGTAGTATAAGGGCAGGTGCGGCCCGGACCTACGAGCAGTACTTC. The variable domain in full, completed from reference TRBV19 and TRBJ2-7, reads DGGITQSPKYLFRKEGQNVTLSCEQNLNHDAMYWYRQDPGQGLRLIYYSQIVNDFQKGDIAEGYSVSREKKESFPLTVTSAQKNPTAFYLCASSIRAGAARTYEQYFGPGTRLTVT.

This chain connects TRBV27 to TRBJ2-7; no definite D call. The CDR3 is 14 residues long. V lost 6 bases to trimming and J lost 1 base, with 13 bases between them. Germline loops: CDR1 MNHEY, CDR2 SMNVEV (reference sequence). This chain's CDR3 is CASSPWPPSYEQYF. The CDR3 region has the DNA TGTGCCAGCAGCCCCTGGCCGCCGTCCTACGAGCAGTACTTC.

This clone was observed once. The chain employs TRBV4-1 and TRBJ2-7; 8 bases line up with TRBD2. Germline values: CDR1 MGHRA, CDR2 YSYEKL. The CDR3 is 15 residues long. V was pared by 4 bases and J by 2 bases, with 7 bases of the junction left unmatched. CDR3 coding DNA: TGCGCCAGCAGCCGAATCACTAGCGGAACCTACGAGCAGTACTTC. Translating it yields CASSRITSGTYEQYF.

This sequence joins TRBV6-5 and TRBJ1-1, with D uncertain. The CDR3 runs to 13 residues. Per the germline V gene, CDR1 is MNHEY and CDR2 is SVGAGI. The ends were cut back, 6 bases at V and 1 base at J, with 9 bases in the middle. This CDR3 is CASRRTENTEAFF. The CDR3 nucleotides read TGTGCCAGCAGACGCACAGAGAACACTGAAGCTTTCTTT.

The V and J genes are TRBV19 and TRBJ2-3; D gene unclear. V was clipped by 3 bases and J by 0 bases, with 10 bases between them. CDR1 LNHDA and CDR2 SQIVND come from the germline V gene (reference sequence). The CDR3 consists of 15 residues. CDR3 in DNA: TGTGCCAGTAGTATCTTGGCCTCTAGCACAGATACGCAGTATTTT. Protein product: CASSILASSTDTQYF.

Here the CDR3 reads CASSPFAPAYNEQFF. The CDR3 DNA reads as TGTGCCAGCAGCCCTTTCGCCCCCGCCTACAATGAGCAGTTCTTC. J is TRBJ2-1 and V is TRBV28; unclear D gene. This CDR3 is 15 amino acids long. Trimming took 6 bases from V and 2 from J, leaving 14 bases between them. In germline, CDR1 is MDHEN, CDR2 SYDVKM.

This clone came up once. V and J are TRBV29-1 and TRBJ2-1; possibly TRBD2 for D (5 bases). Trimming cost V 6 bases and J 4 bases, with 10 bases left between them. Germline-derived CDR1 and CDR2 are SQVTM and ANQGSEA. This CDR3 has 12 amino acids. The CDR3 loop reads CSVLLVYNEQFF. CDR3 DNA: TGCAGCGTCCTACTAGTTTACAATGAGCAGTTCTTC.

The rearrangement uses TRBV6-1 and TRBJ1-2, with a weak D call TRBD1 (5 bases). V was shortened by 2 bases and J by 7 bases, with 14 bases between the two germline ends. Germline CDR1 and CDR2: MNHNS and SASEGT. The CDR3 loop spans 14 amino acids. Written as DNA, the CDR3 is TGTGCCAGCAGTGAACCTGGGACGGGAATTGGCTACACCTTC. Encoded protein: CASSEPGTGIGYTF.

This chain joins TRBV4-3 and TRBJ1-4; D uncertain. Germline V gene sequence: CDR1 LGHNA, CDR2 YSLEER. Trimming removed 0 bases from V and 3 bases from J, with 17 bases in between. The CDR3 runs to 18 residues. CDR3 nucleotides: TGCGCCAGCAGCCAAGAAGCTCAGTCCGGAATGGCTAATGAAAAACTGTTTTTT. Translated, it gives CASSQEAQSGMANEKLFF.

This clone was observed once. The chain is built from TRBV2 and TRBJ2-1; D assignment may be TRBD1 or TRBD2 (5 bases each). Trimming took off 3 bases at V and 9 bases at J, with 18 bases between the two ends. Per germline, CDR1 SNHLY and CDR2 FYNNEI. This CDR3 is 15 amino acids long. The CDR3 region is CASSDWASWGGEQFF. The CDR3 bases are TGTGCCAGCAGTGACTGGGCTAGCTGGGGCGGTGAGCAGTTCTTC.

As regards this clone: Other nucleotide sequences from this sample produce the same CDR3. The rearrangement joins TRBV5-1 to TRBJ1-3; a possible D gene is TRBD1 (6 bases). The V gene lost 2 bases and the J gene lost 4 bases, with 7 bases spanning the gap. The V gene's germline CDR1 is SGHRS and CDR2 YFSETQ. The CDR3 runs to 13 residues. The CDR3 region is CASSFGTGNTIYF. The CDR3 DNA sequence: TGCGCCAGCAGCTTTGGGACAGGAAACACCATATATTTT.

The chain combines TRBV6-5 with TRBJ2-5; 9 positions match TRBD1. Germline CDR1 and CDR2: MNHEY and SVGAGI. The CDR3 runs 16 residues. V gave up 2 bases and J gave up 4 bases; unmatched junction bases: 8. The CDR3 region has the DNA TGTGCCAGCAGTTACGACGGGACAGGGTATGGAGAGACCCAGTACTTC. As protein: CASSYDGTGYGETQYF.

The chain has TRBV2 and TRBJ1-2; D not resolved. The CDR3 has 12 residues. The germline V and J ends were trimmed by 8 bases and 4 bases, with 11 bases remaining between them. Germline V gene lookup returns CDR1 SNHLY and CDR2 FYNNEI. The CDR3 protein is CASGLFGYGYTF. CDR3 nucleotides: TGTGCCAGCGGCCTGTTCGGCTATGGCTACACCTTC.

The chain employs TRBV27 and TRBJ2-6; D perhaps matches TRBD1 (5 bases). Germline V gene sequence: CDR1 MNHEY, CDR2 SMNVEV (reference sequence). The CDR3 contains 17 residues. V was cut by 0 bases and J by 3 bases, with 12 bases left in between. This CDR3 is CASSLSDRVGGANVLTF. The CDR3 nucleotides are TGTGCCAGCAGTTTATCCGACAGAGTTGGTGGGGCCAACGTCCTGACTTTC.

The V and J genes are TRBV21-1 and TRBJ2-1; the table's TRBD1 call for D was not verified on the DNA. TRBV21-1 is assigned pseudogene status. This CDR3 contains 19 residues. For the CDR3, the DNA is TGTGCCAGCAGCAAGTGGGGACAGGGGTGCGGGAGCTCCTACAATGAGCAGTTCTTC. This codes for CASSKWGQGCGSSYNEQFF.

About this clone: The junction shows a germline mismatch at one end, possibly a read error. The chain carries TRBV28 and TRBJ1-1; D is perhaps TRBD1 (5 bases). Germline V gene lookup returns CDR1 MDHEN and CDR2 SYDVKM. The CDR3 is 14 amino acids. CDR3 residues: CASSPFWGNAEAFF. Written as DNA, the CDR3 is TGTGCCAGCAGTCCGTTTTGGGGGAACGCTGAAGCTTTCTTT.

The chain couples TRBV5-1 to TRBJ2-3; TRBD1 is a possible D gene (6 bases). Trimming left V 4 bases short and J 6 bases short, with 9 bases between. This CDR3 has 12 residues. Germline V gives CDR1 SGHRS, CDR2 YFSETQ. This CDR3 is CASSVTGDTQYF. In nucleotides, the CDR3 is TGCGCCAGCAGCGTAACAGGGGATACGCAGTATTTT.

This rearrangement joins TRBV6-1 to TRBJ2-1; 8 nucleotides line up with TRBD2. The CDR3 is 16 residues long. V was pared by 4 bases and J by 3 bases, with 8 bases of the junction left unmatched. The V gene's germline CDR1 is MNHNS and CDR2 SASEGT. CDR3 coding DNA: TGTGCCAGCAGTGGGAACGGGAGGGCCAGCTACAATGAGCAGTTCTTC. Amino acids: CASSGNGRASYNEQFF.